Following are 26 T cell receptor beta chains from one sample sequenced in a study of PD-1 blockade in classical Hodgkin lymphoma. Noted time point: cycle 4 day 1 (C4D1), after 6 weeks of nivolumab. Every single patient, without exception, relapsed after autologous stem cell transplantation, and brentuximab vedotin exposure varied. Some clones are missing from TCRdb's copy, which holds only in-frame ones; the method was immunoSEQ multiplex PCR. The sample comprises more than 75,000 clones, approximately 94% of which are singletons, and 2% rests with the top ten. Sequencing was performed on peripheral blood mononuclear cells (PBMCs), taken before the fourth cycle of nivolumab. The receptors were sampled from a human donor with classical Hodgkin lymphoma.

This chain joins TRBV19 and TRBJ1-1; D perhaps matches TRBD1 (6 bases). With 4 bases removed from V and 4 bases from J, the gap between germline ends came to 10 bases. CDR1 is LNHDA and CDR2 is SQIVND in the germline V gene (reference sequence). This CDR3 region has 13 residues. Here the CDR3 reads CASSTLGGTEAFF. In DNA, the CDR3 is TGTGCCAGTAGTACCTTAGGGGGCACTGAAGCTTTCTTT.

The gene calls are TRBV2 and TRBJ2-5; D may be TRBD1 (5 bases). CDR1 is SNHLY and CDR2 is FYNNEI in the germline V gene. The CDR3 has 14 amino acids. V lost 2 bases and J lost 2, with 9 bases in between. CDR3 nucleotides: TGTGCCAGCAGTGAACGGACACGACAAGAGACCCAGTACTTC. As protein: CASSERTRQETQYF.

The chain employs TRBV6-1 and TRBJ2-1; D is unclear. The CDR3 has 14 residues. The V gene's germline CDR1 is MNHNS and CDR2 SASEGT. The V end lost 3 bases, the J end lost 2 bases, and 8 bases lay between the germline ends. This chain's CDR3 is CASSDGYTYNEQFF. As DNA, the CDR3 is TGTGCCAGCAGTGACGGGTACACCTACAATGAGCAGTTCTTC.

This clone has more than one count but fewer than ten. The gene calls are TRBV30 and TRBJ1-2; D remains unclear. V lost 0 bases, J lost 8 bases, and 7 bases lay in between. Germline CDR1 GTSNPN, CDR2 SVGIG (reference sequence). CDR3 length: 11 amino acids. CDR3 loop: CAWSVLEGYTF. The CDR3 DNA reads TGTGCCTGGAGTGTGCTCGAGGGCTACACCTTC.

V usage is TRBV27 and J usage is TRBJ2-7; D remains unclear. CDR3 length equals 8 residues. The V gene lost 11 bases and the J gene lost 3 bases, with 2 bases spanning the gap. CDR1 is MNHEY, CDR2 SMNVEV, per germline (reference sequence). CDR3 sequence (DNA): TGTGCCGGCTACGAGCAGTACTTC. Translation: CAGYEQYF.

J is TRBJ1-5 and V is TRBV28; D unclear. The CDR3 extends over 12 amino acids. V lost 5 bases and J lost 5, with 7 bases in between. Germline V gene lookup returns CDR1 MDHEN and CDR2 SYDVKM. CDR3 protein: CASSPRDQPQHF. Written as DNA, the CDR3 is TGTGCCAGCAGTCCGAGGGATCAGCCCCAGCATTTT.

This clone was picked up one time. The chain links TRBV7-3 to TRBJ1-2, with TRBD1 matching 7 bases. The CDR3 length is 15 residues. After removal of 2 bases from V and 2 bases from J, the junction contained 5 bases not matched to a gene. Germline CDR1 SGHTA, CDR2 FQGTGA. The CDR3 DNA reads as TGTGCCAGCAGCTTAGATGGCAGGGGGAACTATGGCTACACCTTC. This translates into CASSLDGRGNYGYTF. The complete variable domain, with remaining parts taken from reference TRBV7-3 and TRBJ1-2, reads GAGVSQTPSNKVTEKGKYVELRCDPISGHTALYWYRQSLGQGPEFLIYFQGTGAADDSGLPNDRFFAVRPEGSVSTLKIQRTERGDSAVYLCASSLDGRGNYGYTFGSGTRLTVV.

This clone was seen once. Written as DNA, the CDR3 is TGTGCCAGCAGTTTAGTGAGCCCGAACACCGGGGAGCTGTTTTTT. Its protein product is CASSLVSPNTGELFF. The V and J genes are TRBV28 and TRBJ2-2; D is uncertain. The germline CDR1 and CDR2 sequences are MDHEN and SYDVKM. Trimming pared 2 bases from V and 0 bases from J, leaving 7 bases between. This CDR3 region has 15 residues.

The J gene is TRBJ2-3, the V gene TRBV20-1; D uncertain. The CDR3 runs 11 residues. CDR1 is DFQATT, CDR2 SNEGSKA, per germline (reference sequence). Trimming shortened V by 5 bases and J by 6 bases, and 9 bases separated the two germline ends. CDR3 region: CSAGPRDTQYF. DNA of the CDR3: TGCAGTGCTGGGCCGCGGGATACGCAGTATTTT.

This clone is labeled medium-sized. The chain is built from TRBV5-8 and TRBJ2-2; the D gene is possibly TRBD2 (5 bases). The germline gives CDR1 SGHTS, CDR2 YDEGEE. This CDR3 has 14 residues. The germline V and J ends were trimmed by 3 bases and 1 base, with 7 bases remaining between them. In DNA form, the CDR3 reads TGTGCCAGCAGCTCCGGGGTGAACACCGGGGAGCTGTTTTTT. As protein: CASSSGVNTGELFF.

The chain has TRBV28 and TRBJ1-2, with a weak D call TRBD1 (5 bases). The germline V gene has CDR1 MDHEN and CDR2 SYDVKM. The V end lost 5 bases, the J end lost 4 bases, and 8 bases lay between the germline ends. The CDR3 sequence is 12 residues long. The CDR3: CASSDSGYGYTF. DNA of the CDR3: TGTGCCAGCAGTGACAGTGGCTATGGCTACACCTTC.

This clone was detected only once. The J gene is TRBJ2-7, the V gene TRBV5-6; 10 bases are a match to TRBD1. This CDR3 has 14 amino acids. J gave up 3 bases and V 4 bases, and 4 bases lay outside the gene matches. Germline loops: CDR1 SGHDT, CDR2 YYEEEE. The CDR3 region is CASSGGQGNYEQYF. The CDR3 coding sequence is TGTGCCAGCAGCGGGGGACAGGGGAACTACGAGCAGTACTTC.

The chain links TRBV28 to TRBJ2-7, with 8 bases lining up with TRBD2. The ends lost 2 bases at V and 0 bases at J; junction bases unmatched: 9. Germline-derived CDR1 and CDR2 are MDHEN and SYDVKM. The CDR3 runs 17 residues. CDR3 in amino acids: CASSLRLLAASSYEQYF. The CDR3 DNA is TGTGCCAGCAGTTTAAGGTTACTAGCGGCCAGCTCCTACGAGCAGTACTTC.

This chain connects TRBV9 to TRBJ1-2; 8 nucleotides match TRBD1. The CDR3 contains 14 residues. V shed 3 bases, J shed 4 bases, and the junction held 5 bases outside the gene matches. Germline V gene lookup returns CDR1 SGDLS and CDR2 YYNGEE. For the CDR3, the DNA is TGTGCCAGCAGCGCACTCGGACAGGGCTATGGCTACACCTTC. It codes for CASSALGQGYGYTF.

The chain recombines TRBV7-3 with TRBJ1-5; tentatively, D is TRBD1 (5 bases). This CDR3 spans 14 amino acids. Germline V lookup: CDR1 SGHTA, CDR2 FQGTGA. Trimming pared 2 bases from V and 4 bases from J, leaving 9 bases between. CDR3 protein: CASSLQGGNQPQHF. The CDR3 region has the DNA TGTGCCAGCAGCTTACAGGGCGGGAATCAGCCCCAGCATTTT. Full variable domain (outside the CDR3, taken from reference TRBV7-3 and TRBJ1-5): GAGVSQTPSNKVTEKGKYVELRCDPISGHTALYWYRQSLGQGPEFLIYFQGTGAADDSGLPNDRFFAVRPEGSVSTLKIQRTERGDSAVYLCASSLQGGNQPQHFGDGTRLSIL.

The chain combines TRBV28 with TRBJ2-2, with D hard to call. Trimming shortened V by 3 bases and J by 3 bases, and 8 bases separated the two germline ends. CDR1 MDHEN and CDR2 SYDVKM come from the germline V gene. The CDR3 is 14 amino acids. The DNA of the CDR3 is TGTGCCAGCAGTTTTTCGGTTCACACCGGGGAGCTGTTTTTT. Translated, it gives CASSFSVHTGELFF.

The chain couples TRBV19 to TRBJ1-2, with D perhaps matching TRBD1 (6 bases). This CDR3 is built from 15 residues. Germline V gene data show CDR1 as LNHDA and CDR2 as SQIVND (reference sequence). V dropped 3 bases and J dropped 4 bases, with 15 bases sitting between them. The CDR3 reads CASSINGQNPYGYTF. The CDR3 nucleotides read TGTGCCAGTAGTATCAACGGACAGAACCCCTATGGCTACACCTTC.

This clone has just one count. The V gene is TRBV5-1, the J gene TRBJ1-1; the D gene is possibly TRBD1 (5 bases). CDR1 and CDR2 (germline): SGHRS, YFSETQ. V shed 3 bases and J shed 5 bases, with 8 bases lying between them. The CDR3 consists of 12 residues. CDR3 nucleotides: TGCGCCAGCAGCTGGGCAGGGACTGAAGCTTTCTTT. Translation: CASSWAGTEAFF.

The chain recombines TRBV7-9 with TRBJ2-1, with 8 bases aligning to TRBD2. This CDR3 spans 15 amino acids. Looked up from germline, CDR1 is SEHNR and CDR2 is FQNEAQ (reference sequence). With V trimmed by 5 bases and J by 7 bases, 10 bases remained unmatched. CDR3 coding DNA: TGTGCCAGCAGCGTCCTGGCCCAGCGGGAGAATGAGCAGTTCTTC. It is translated as CASSVLAQRENEQFF. The full variable domain, completed using reference TRBV7-9 and TRBJ2-1, is DTGVSQNPRHKITKRGQNVTFRCDPISEHNRLYWYRQTLGQGPEFLTYFQNEAQLEKSRLLSDRFSAERPKGSFSTLEIQRTEQGDSAMYLCASSVLAQRENEQFFGPGTRLTVL.

The chain employs TRBV28 and TRBJ1-2; 8 positions agree with TRBD1. The CDR3 consists of 14 residues. J lost 2 bases, V lost 4 bases, and 3 bases had no gene match. Germline-derived CDR1 and CDR2 are MDHEN and SYDVKM. The CDR3 here is CASSSRGRNYGYTF. DNA of the CDR3: TGTGCCAGCAGTTCCAGGGGGCGCAACTATGGCTACACCTTC.

The chain is built from TRBV5-1 and TRBJ1-1, with D possibly TRBD1 on 5 matching bases. V lost 2 bases and J 1 base, leaving 15 bases between the germline ends. Germline CDR1 is SGHRS and CDR2 is YFSETQ. The CDR3 contains 16 residues. The chain's CDR3 is CASSLDVVQENTEAFF. CDR3 nucleotide sequence: TGCGCCAGCAGCTTAGATGTCGTACAGGAGAACACTGAAGCTTTCTTT.

This chain links TRBV15 with TRBJ1-1; D unclear. V lost 1 base and J 1 base, leaving 4 bases between the germline ends. The V gene's germline CDR1 is LNHNV and CDR2 YYDKDF (reference sequence). The CDR3 sequence is 13 residues long. For the CDR3, the DNA is TGTGCCACCAGCAGAGTGTGGAACACTGAAGCTTTCTTT. Protein product: CATSRVWNTEAFF.

The CDR3 is CASSSTGDEQFF. CDR3 DNA: TGTGCCAGCAGTTCCACGGGGGATGAGCAGTTCTTC. The rearrangement links TRBV6-1 to TRBJ2-1; D possibly corresponds to TRBD2 (6 bases). The CDR3 is 12 residues long. Germline loops: CDR1 MNHNS, CDR2 SASEGT. V lost 5 bases and J lost 8, with 10 bases in between.

V is TRBV29-1 and J is TRBJ2-1; the match to TRBD2 covers 14 bases. The CDR3 consists of 17 residues. Germline loops: CDR1 SQVTM, CDR2 ANQGSEA. V lost 3 bases and J lost 3; bases outside the gene matches: 7. CDR3 bases: TGCAGCGTTGAGGGGACTAGCGGGAGTCGCATCTACAATGAGCAGTTCTTC. Translating gives CSVEGTSGSRIYNEQFF.

This chain joins TRBV18 and TRBJ1-5; the D gene is possibly TRBD1 (6 bases). Trimming left V 1 base short and J 3 bases short, with 10 bases between. CDR1 is KGHSH and CDR2 is LQKENI in the germline V gene. The length of the CDR3 is 15 residues. The CDR3 DNA is TGTGCCAGCTCACCACAGGGGGGAGACAATCAGCCCCAGCATTTT. It encodes CASSPQGGDNQPQHF.

The V gene is TRBV30, the J gene TRBJ2-2, with D tentatively TRBD1 (6 bases). This CDR3 spans 15 amino acids. The ends were cut back, 3 bases at V and 3 bases at J, with 14 bases in the middle. Germline CDR1 GTSNPN, CDR2 SVGIG (reference sequence). CDR3 loop: CAWSVGTPHTGELFF. CDR3 DNA: TGTGCCTGGAGCGTTGGGACACCTCACACCGGGGAGCTGTTTTTT.